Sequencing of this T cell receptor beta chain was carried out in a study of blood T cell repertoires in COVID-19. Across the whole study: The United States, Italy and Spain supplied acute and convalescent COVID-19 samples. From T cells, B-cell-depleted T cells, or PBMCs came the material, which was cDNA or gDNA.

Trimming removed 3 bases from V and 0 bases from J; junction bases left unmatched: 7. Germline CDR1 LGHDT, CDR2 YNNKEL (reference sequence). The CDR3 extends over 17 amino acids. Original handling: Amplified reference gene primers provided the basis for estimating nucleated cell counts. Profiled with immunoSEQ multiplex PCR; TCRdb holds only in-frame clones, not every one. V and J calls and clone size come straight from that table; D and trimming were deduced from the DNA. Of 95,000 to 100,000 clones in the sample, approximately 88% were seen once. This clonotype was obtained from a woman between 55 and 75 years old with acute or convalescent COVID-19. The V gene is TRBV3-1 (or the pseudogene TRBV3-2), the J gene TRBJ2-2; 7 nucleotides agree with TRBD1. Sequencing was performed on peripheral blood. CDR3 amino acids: CASSHRRRGPNTGELFF. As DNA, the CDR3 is TGTGCCAGCAGCCACAGAAGAAGGGGGCCGAACACCGGGGAGCTGTTTTTT.